This T cell receptor (beta chain) was identified in a study of blood T cell repertoires in COVID-19. The overall study: Italy, Spain and the United States were the sources of the convalescent and acute COVID-19 samples. Sample material is recorded as cDNA or gDNA derived from T cells, B-cell-depleted T cells, or PBMCs.

Per germline, CDR1 MNHNY and CDR2 SVGAGI (reference sequence). Losses at the gene ends were 5 bases for V and 3 bases for J; bases not matched to a gene: 6. The CDR3 consists of 14 residues. Authors' data handling: Amplifying reference gene primers gave estimates of nucleated cell counts. The table came from immunoSEQ multiplex PCR; TCRdb's copy has only in-frame clones and leaves some out. V, J and clone size are taken as reported in that table, and D and trimming were inferred from the DNA itself. The sample yields roughly 280,000 clones, more than 75% seen once. V gene TRBV6-6 combines with J gene TRBJ2-5; TRBD2 matches at 7 bases. Sequences were obtained from peripheral blood. This receptor was obtained from a man aged 40-49 years with active or convalescent COVID-19. CDR3 sequence reads: CASSAPGGEETQYF. CDR3 in DNA: TGTGCCAGCAGTGCCCCTGGGGGGGAAGAGACCCAGTACTTC.